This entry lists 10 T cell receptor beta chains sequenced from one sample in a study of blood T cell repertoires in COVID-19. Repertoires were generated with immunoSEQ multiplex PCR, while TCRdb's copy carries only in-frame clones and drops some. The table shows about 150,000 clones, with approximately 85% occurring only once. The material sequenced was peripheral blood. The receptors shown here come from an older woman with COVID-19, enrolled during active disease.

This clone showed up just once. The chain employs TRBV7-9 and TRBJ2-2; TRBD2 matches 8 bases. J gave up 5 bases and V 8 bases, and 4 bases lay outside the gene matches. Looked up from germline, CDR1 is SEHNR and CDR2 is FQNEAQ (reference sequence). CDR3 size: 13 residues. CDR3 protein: CASETGGTGELFF. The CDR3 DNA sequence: TGTGCCAGCGAGACGGGGGGGACCGGGGAGCTGTTTTTT.

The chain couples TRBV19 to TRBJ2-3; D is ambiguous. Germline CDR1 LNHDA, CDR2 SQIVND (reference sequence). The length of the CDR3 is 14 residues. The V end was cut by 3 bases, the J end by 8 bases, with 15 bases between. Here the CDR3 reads CASSIRSIQGTQYF. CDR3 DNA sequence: TGTGCCAGTAGTATCCGGAGTATCCAAGGTACGCAGTATTTT.

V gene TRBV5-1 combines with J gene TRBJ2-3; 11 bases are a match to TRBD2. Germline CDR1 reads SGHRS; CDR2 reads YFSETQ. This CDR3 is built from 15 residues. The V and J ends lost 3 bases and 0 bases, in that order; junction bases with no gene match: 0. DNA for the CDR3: TGCGCCAGCAGCTGGACTAGCGGGAGCACAGATACGCAGTATTTT. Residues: CASSWTSGSTDTQYF.

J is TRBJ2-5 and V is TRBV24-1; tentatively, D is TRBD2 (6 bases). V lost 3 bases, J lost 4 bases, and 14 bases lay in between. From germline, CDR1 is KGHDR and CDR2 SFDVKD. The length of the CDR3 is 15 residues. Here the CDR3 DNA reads TGTGCCACCAGTGATGGGGACGGGGGAGGAGAGACCCAGTACTTC. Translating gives CATSDGDGGGETQYF.

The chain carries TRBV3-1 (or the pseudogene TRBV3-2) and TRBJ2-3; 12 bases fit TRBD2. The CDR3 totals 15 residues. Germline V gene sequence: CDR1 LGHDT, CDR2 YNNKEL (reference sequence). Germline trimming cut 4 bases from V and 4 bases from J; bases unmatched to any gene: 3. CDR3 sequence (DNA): TGTGCCAGCAGCCCTAGCGGGGGGGCCTCAGATACGCAGTATTTT. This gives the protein CASSPSGGASDTQYF.

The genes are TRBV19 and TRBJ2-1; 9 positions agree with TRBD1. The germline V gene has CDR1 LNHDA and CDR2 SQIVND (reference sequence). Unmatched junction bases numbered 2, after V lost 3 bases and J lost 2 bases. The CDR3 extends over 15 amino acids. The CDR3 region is CASSIYRGPYNEQFF. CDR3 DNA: TGTGCCAGTAGTATCTACAGGGGGCCCTACAATGAGCAGTTCTTC. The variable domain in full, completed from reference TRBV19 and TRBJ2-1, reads DGGITQSPKYLFRKEGQNVTLSCEQNLNHDAMYWYRQDPGQGLRLIYYSQIVNDFQKGDIAEGYSVSREKKESFPLTVTSAQKNPTAFYLCASSIYRGPYNEQFFGPGTRLTVL.

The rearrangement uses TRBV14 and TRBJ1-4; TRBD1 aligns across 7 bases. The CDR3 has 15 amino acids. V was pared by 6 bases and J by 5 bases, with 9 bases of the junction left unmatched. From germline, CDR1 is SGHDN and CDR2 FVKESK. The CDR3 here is CASSGILGGNEKLFF. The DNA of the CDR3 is TGTGCCAGCAGTGGGATTCTAGGGGGCAATGAAAAACTGTTTTTT.

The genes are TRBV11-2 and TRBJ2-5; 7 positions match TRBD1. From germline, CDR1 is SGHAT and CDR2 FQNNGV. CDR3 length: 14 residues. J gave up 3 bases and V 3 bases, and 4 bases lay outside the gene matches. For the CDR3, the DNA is TGTGCCAGCAGCTTCCAGACAGGGAAAGAGACCCAGTACTTC. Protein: CASSFQTGKETQYF.

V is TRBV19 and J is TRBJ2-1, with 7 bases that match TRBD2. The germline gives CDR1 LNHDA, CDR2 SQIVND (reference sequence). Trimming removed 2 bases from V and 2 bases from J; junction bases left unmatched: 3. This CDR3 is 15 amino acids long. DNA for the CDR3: TGTGCCAGTAGTATACGCGGGAGCACCTACAATGAGCAGTTCTTC. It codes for CASSIRGSTYNEQFF.

The CDR3 loop reads CASSSQEGTEAFF. The CDR3 DNA sequence: TGTGCCAGCAGCTCCCAGGAGGGTACTGAAGCTTTCTTT. The chain couples TRBV7-3 to TRBJ1-1; D uncertain. CDR3 length: 13 amino acids. V was trimmed by 4 bases and J by 5 bases, leaving 11 bases between them. The germline V gene encodes CDR1 SGHTA and CDR2 FQGTGA. Full variable domain (rest looked up from reference TRBV7-3 and TRBJ1-1): GAGVSQTPSNKVTEKGKYVELRCDPISGHTALYWYRQSLGQGPEFLIYFQGTGAADDSGLPNDRFFAVRPEGSVSTLKIQRTERGDSAVYLCASSSQEGTEAFFGQGTRLTVV.